This is a list of T cell receptor beta chains from one sample in a study of blood T cell repertoires in COVID-19. Repertoires were generated with immunoSEQ multiplex PCR, while TCRdb's copy carries only in-frame clones and drops some. Seen here are over 200,000 clones, 88% observed once, and the top ten hold roughly 2.5%. Specimen: peripheral blood. These receptors all stem from a woman between 55 and 75 years old with acute or convalescent COVID-19. Each CDR3 is given with its conserved first and last residue. The D gene is left open where the match is weak. Only part of the rows carry a size: once, few, many, or a class if the clone is expanded.

TRBD1	NA	TRBJ1-5	TRBV30	CAWSTQGWGNQPQHF	TGTGCCTGGAGTACACAGGGGTGGGGCAATCAGCCCCAGCATTTT
TRBD1	NA	TRBJ1-2	TRBV6-2/TRBV6-3	CASSYWTGGSYGYTF	TGTGCCAGCAGTTATTGGACAGGGGGAAGTTATGGCTACACCTTC
NA	NA	TRBJ2-1	TRBV20-1	CSAPKAHEQFF	TGCAGTGCTCCGAAAGCTCATGAGCAGTTCTTC
TRBD1	NA	TRBJ1-2	TRBV28	CASRGRTGGGYTF	TGTGCCAGCAGGGGTAGGACAGGGGGAGGCTACACCTTC
NA	NA	TRBJ1-6	TRBV27	CASSSNPTSSYNSPLHF	TGTGCCAGCAGTTCTAACCCGACAAGCTCCTATAATTCACCCCTCCACTTT
TRBD1	NA	TRBJ1-6	TRBV9	CASSGKTGSSYNSPLHF	TGTGCCAGCAGCGGTAAGACAGGGTCCTCCTATAATTCACCCCTCCACTTT
NA	NA	TRBJ1-3	TRBV6-2/TRBV6-3	CASSYRQFSGNTIYF	TGTGCCAGCAGTTATCGACAGTTCTCTGGAAACACCATATATTTT
TRBD1	NA	TRBJ2-2	TRBV11-2	CASSPFPDGTGSFSGELFF	TGTGCCAGCAGCCCATTTCCCGACGGGACAGGGTCATTTTCCGGGGAGCTGTTTTTT
NA	NA	TRBJ2-7	TRBV3-1/TRBV3-2	CASSLGLGFSSYEQYF	TGTGCCAGCAGCCTCGGATTGGGCTTTTCCTCCTACGAGCAGTACTTC
NA	once	TRBJ1-5	TRBV28	CAIRDTNSNQPQHF	TGTGCCATCCGGGACACCAATAGCAATCAGCCCCAGCATTTT